This T cell receptor beta chain was observed in a study of blood T cell repertoires in COVID-19. About the research overall: Sample material is recorded as cDNA or gDNA derived from T cells, B-cell-depleted T cells, or PBMCs.

The table came from immunoSEQ multiplex PCR; TCRdb's copy has only in-frame clones and leaves some out. Of some 200,000 clones in the sample, 80% to 90% were seen once. This CDR3 is 15 amino acids long. J lost 8 bases, V lost 3 bases, and 10 bases had no gene match. Germline V gene lookup returns CDR1 SGDLS and CDR2 YYNGEE. This TCR came from a man aged 35 to 55 with active or convalescent COVID-19. V and J are TRBV9 and TRBJ1-4; 7 nucleotides match TRBD1. The material sequenced was peripheral blood. The CDR3 nucleotides read TGTGCCAGCAGCGCAAGACAGGGCTCGGACGAAAAACTGTTTTTT. It encodes CASSARQGSDEKLFF. Combining the CDR3 with reference TRBV9 and TRBJ1-4 gives the whole variable domain DSGVTQTPKHLITATGQRVTLRCSPRSGDLSVYWYQQSLDQGLQFLIQYYNGEERAKGNILERFSAQQFPDLHSELNLSSLELGDSALYFCASSARQGSDEKLFFGSGTQLSVL.